This T cell receptor (beta chain) was observed in a study of shared clonotypes between healthy human individuals (dated by TCRdb to the early 2020s). Broadly, across the study: The cohort comprised two women and a few men aged 18 to 49 years. Per donor, three plates each were used for CD4 naive and CD4 memory, two for CD8 naive, and one for CD8 memory. Blood TCR repertoires of about 5 healthy adults were deeply sequenced to estimate repertoire size and the extent of clonotype sharing between individuals. To increase sequencing depth and limit assay-specific biases, different laboratories used diverse techniques to prepare libraries and sequence TCR repertoires. Between about 0.85 and 9.5 billion PBMCs per donor were obtained by leukapheresis. What the research found in general, with its limitations: Naive subsets generally had larger estimated clonotype richness than memory subsets. The small number of donors limited the genetic and exposure-history diversity represented. Sampling was restricted to blood, and TCR repertoires in tissue are likely to differ from TCR repertoires in blood. Incomplete sequencing was indicated by rarefaction of sorted-subset datasets, despite the large sequencing depth. Pairwise subsampling indicated that sequencing depth was expected to affect the degree of clonotype sharing among donors. Higher generation probabilities were observed for clonotypes shared by all four sorted-subset donors than for non-shared clonotypes. Sharing across a few donors was observed for approximately 5% of naive CD4, 3% to 3.5% of naive CD8, about 2.3% of memory CD4, and around 0.42% of memory CD8 clonotypes.

Donors were healthy HIV-negative adults with no recently reported acute infections or vaccinations. Only Caucasian adults living in Nashville, Tennessee, USA were represented among the donors. CD4+ T cells were enriched through magnetic negative selection, after which naive cells were positively selected on CD45RA and the remaining negative fraction served as the memory subset. Blood was obtained by leukapheresis, after which PBMCs were separated by Ficoll-Histopaque density gradient centrifugation and cryopreserved in liquid nitrogen vapor phase. Analytical flow cytometry was used to check the purity and quantity of each magnetically sorted T cell population. Genomic DNA was isolated from each sorted fraction and quantified by UV absorbance on a Nanodrop 2000c. There are 14 amino acids in the CDR3, from cysteine to phenylalanine inclusive. Left in the record is the CDR3 DNA by itself, 42 bases read in frame from the first base. The junction carries 8 bases between V and J, which are trimmed by 3 bases and 0 bases respectively. Taken from the germline V gene (reference sequence), the CDR1 and CDR2 loops are LNHDA and SQIVND.

Using the deep immunoSEQ assay, TCR CDR3 regions were amplified from genomic DNA by multiplex PCR. For each cell subset, the extracted genomic DNA was distributed evenly across all wells of several immunoSEQ 96-well plates, and each plate served as one replicate. Each replicate PCR for sorted subsets received around 0.2 ug genomic DNA, equal to about 30,000 T cell genomes. Purified libraries were quantified with a Qubit 3.0 fluorometer, sized on a Bioanalyzer 2100, and re-quantified with the KAPA Library Quantification kit. A separate single-read 150-cycle Illumina NextSeq 550 flow cell was used to sequence each immunoSEQ 96-well plate. The study's own analysis went as follows. The immunoSEQ output contained only junctional sequences without quality scores, so filtering could not match that applied to full-length reads. Sequences were annotated with PyIR, a Python wrapper for IgBLAST v1.9, using IMGT germline references to assign V/J genes and CDR3. Reads were filtered out if the reads had weak V/J assignments (E-value above 1e-6), no CDR3, stop codons, out-of-frame junctions, or ambiguous translated residues. V3J clonotypes were defined by identical inferred V gene, J gene, and CDR3 amino acid sequence. The percentage overlap between two repertoires was calculated by dividing the number of shared unique clonotypes by the size of the smaller repertoire. Repertoire richness was assessed with RTK rarefaction, the Chao1 estimator, and Recon v2.1 estimates of unobserved clonotypes. Generation probabilities were computed with OLGA for all TCRbeta clonotypes obtained by the gDNA method from several donors. TCRdb re-hosts the immuneACCESS table, in-frame sequences only. Its copies lack some clones; in the studies checked, an unresolved V gene accounts for under half of them, and the cause for the rest is not known. V and J calls and clone size are copied from that table; D and trimming were computed from the DNA. This sample gives roughly 2.4 million clones in total; roughly 95% of them show up just once. The top ten clonotypes cover roughly 0.13% of the sample.

On this clone itself: No antigen is known for it. Base qualities were left out, and no much larger clone turns up one base away. Within the sample, other DNA sequences also encode this same CDR3.

The sequence joins TRBV19 to TRBJ1-1, with no reliable assignment of the D segment. Specimen: naive CD4+ T cells sorted from blood. The cell subset or site label corresponds to: CD45RA+ positively selected. This sequence was found in a man younger than 35 in good health. The CDR3 region: CASSIGLLNTEAFF. DNA sequence: TGTGCCAGTAGTATCGGTCTACTGAACACTGAAGCTTTCTTT.